What follows is one T cell receptor beta chain and its context. This entry comes from a study of blood T cell repertoires in COVID-19. Study-level information: Specimens from acute and convalescent COVID-19 originated in the United States, Italy and Spain. Sources were T cells, B-cell-depleted T cells, or PBMCs; the material itself was cDNA or gDNA.

The authors' processing: Amplifying reference gene primers gave estimates of nucleated cell counts. The protocol was immunoSEQ multiplex PCR, while the TCRdb copy is restricted to in-frame clones and leaves out a portion. The DNA was the basis for D and trimming; V, J and clone size are from that table. The table shows around 150,000 clones, with 80% to 90% occurring only once. Sequencing used peripheral blood. The TCR originated in a woman aged 60-75 years with active COVID-19.

CDR3 in DNA: TGTGCCTGGAGCCCCGGGTTAGACACCGGGGAGCTGTTTTTT. Translation: CAWSPGLDTGELFF. The chain is built from TRBV30 and TRBJ2-2; no firm D call. CDR1 and CDR2 from the germline V gene are GTSNPN and SVGIG (reference sequence). The V gene lost 3 bases and the J gene lost 3 bases, with 11 bases spanning the gap. The CDR3 is 14 amino acids.